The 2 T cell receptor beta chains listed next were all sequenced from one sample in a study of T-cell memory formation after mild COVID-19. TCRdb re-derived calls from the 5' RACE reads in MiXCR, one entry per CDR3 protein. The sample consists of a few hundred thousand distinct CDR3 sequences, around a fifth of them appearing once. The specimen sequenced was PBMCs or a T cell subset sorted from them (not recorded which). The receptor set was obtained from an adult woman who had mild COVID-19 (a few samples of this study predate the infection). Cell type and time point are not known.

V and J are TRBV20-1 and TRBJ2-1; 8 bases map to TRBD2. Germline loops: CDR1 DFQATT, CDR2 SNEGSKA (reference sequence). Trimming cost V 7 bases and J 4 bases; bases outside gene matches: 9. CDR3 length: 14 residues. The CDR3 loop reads CSVSGVAGYNEQFF. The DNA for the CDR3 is TGCAGTGTCTCGGGGGTAGCGGGATACAATGAGCAGTTCTTC.

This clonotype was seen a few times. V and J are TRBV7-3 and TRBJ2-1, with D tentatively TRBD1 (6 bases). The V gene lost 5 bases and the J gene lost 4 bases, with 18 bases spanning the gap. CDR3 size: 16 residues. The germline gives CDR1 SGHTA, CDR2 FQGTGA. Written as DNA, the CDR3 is TGTGCCAGCAGCCCCCAGGTCAAGGGGGATTACAATGAGCAGTTCTTC. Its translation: CASSPQVKGDYNEQFF.